The 20 T cell receptor beta chains presented below share a single source sample, sequenced in a study of shared clonotypes between healthy human individuals. Here immunoSEQ multiplex PCR was the method, and the copy in TCRdb shows in-frame clones only, minus some. This sample has about 2.4 million clones, with around 94% found just once. The sample comprised naive CD4+ T cells sorted from blood. Described subset: CD45RA+ positively selected. The source of these receptors is a man aged 18 to 29 in good health.

The gene calls are TRBV7-8 and TRBJ1-2, with a possible D match to TRBD1 (5 bases). The V end was cut by 5 bases, the J end by 4 bases, with 20 bases between. This CDR3 is 16 amino acids long. Germline CDR1 SGHVS, CDR2 FQNEAQ. CDR3 sequence (DNA): TGTGCCAGCAGCCCCCGGGGTACCGGGGGAGGCTATGGCTACACCTTC. It translates to CASSPRGTGGGYGYTF. The full variable domain, in which reference TRBV7-8 and TRBJ1-2 provide the parts outside the CDR3, is GAGVSQSPRYKVAKRGQDVALRCDPISGHVSLFWYQQALGQGPEFLTYFQNEAQLDKSGLPSDRFFAERPEGSVSTLKIQRTQQEDSAVYLCASSPRGTGGGYGYTFGSGTRLTVV.

Notes on this clone: Additional DNA sequences in this sample encode the identical CDR3. The CDR3 sequence: CASSLISAGELFF. The CDR3 region has the DNA TGCGCCAGCAGCTTGATAAGCGCCGGGGAGCTGTTTTTT. The V gene is TRBV5-1, the J gene TRBJ2-2; D remains ambiguous. The V and J ends lost 1 base and 6 bases respectively, with 7 bases between them. Germline CDR1 is SGHRS and CDR2 is YFSETQ. CDR3 length: 13 residues.

This chain uses TRBV27 with TRBJ2-5; 10 bases are a match to TRBD2. This CDR3 is built from 17 residues. The V gene's germline CDR1 is MNHEY and CDR2 SMNVEV (reference sequence). V lost 5 bases and J lost 4; bases outside the gene matches: 13. This CDR3 reads CASSPGLSGGAGETQYF. The CDR3 DNA reads TGTGCCAGCAGTCCAGGTTTAAGCGGGGGGGCGGGAGAGACCCAGTACTTC.

Note on this clone: Different DNA sequences within this sample yield the same CDR3. The chain carries TRBV18 and TRBJ2-2; TRBD1 might be the D (5 bases). Trimming took 3 bases from V and 0 from J, leaving 8 bases between them. Germline loops: CDR1 KGHSH, CDR2 LQKENI. The CDR3 covers 15 residues. In DNA form, the CDR3 reads TGTGCCAGCTCACCGGGCAGGGCGAACACCGGGGAGCTGTTTTTT. This encodes CASSPGRANTGELFF.

The rearrangement uses TRBV21-1 and TRBJ2-7; the D segment call TRBD2 is taken from the table without a DNA check. TRBV21-1 is recorded as a pseudogene. The CDR3 has 13 residues. The CDR3 DNA follows: TGTGCCAGCGGTCGTCCCGAGACCTACGAGCAGTACTTC. Its protein is CASGRPETYEQYF.

The gene calls are TRBV4-1 and TRBJ2-6, with 7 positions matching TRBD1. The CDR3 runs 15 residues. CDR1 and CDR2 from the germline V gene are MGHRA and YSYEKL. V was clipped by 4 bases and J by 2 bases; unmatched bases: 2. CDR3 amino acids: CASSLDRAGANVLTF. CDR3 in DNA: TGCGCCAGCAGCCTCGACAGGGCTGGGGCCAACGTCCTGACTTTC.

The V call is TRBV19, the J call TRBJ1-3; 7 bases match TRBD1. V gave up 5 bases and J gave up 3 bases; unmatched junction bases: 7. Germline CDR1 reads LNHDA; CDR2 reads SQIVND (reference sequence). CDR3 length equals 15 residues. The CDR3 loop reads CASSCHRGCGNTIYF. In nucleotides, the CDR3 is TGTGCCAGTAGTTGTCACAGGGGTTGTGGAAACACCATATATTTT. Using reference TRBV19 and TRBJ1-3 for the parts outside the CDR3, the full variable domain is DGGITQSPKYLFRKEGQNVTLSCEQNLNHDAMYWYRQDPGQGLRLIYYSQIVNDFQKGDIAEGYSVSREKKESFPLTVTSAQKNPTAFYLCASSCHRGCGNTIYFGEGSWLTVV.

The CDR3 is CASSLSTEQFF. The DNA for the CDR3 is TGTGCCAGCAGCCTATCAACTGAGCAGTTCTTC. The chain combines TRBV5-6 with TRBJ2-1; D gene ambiguous. Trimming took off 4 bases at V and 9 bases at J, with 8 bases between the two ends. Per germline, CDR1 SGHDT and CDR2 YYEEEE. This CDR3 is built from 11 residues. Based on the CDR3 plus reference TRBV5-6 and TRBJ2-1, the full variable domain is DAGVTQSPTHLIKTRGQQVTLRCSPKSGHDTVSWYQQALGQGPQFIFQYYEEEERQRGNFPDRFSGHQFPNYSSELNVNALLLGDSALYLCASSLSTEQFFGPGTRLTVL.

The V and J genes are TRBV18 and TRBJ2-5, with D hard to call. The germline V and J ends were trimmed by 6 bases and 5 bases, with 13 bases remaining between them. The CDR3 is made up of 13 amino acids. Germline values: CDR1 KGHSH, CDR2 LQKENI. CDR3 loop: CASSPWVTETQYF. CDR3 sequence (DNA): TGTGCCAGCTCTCCATGGGTAACGGAGACCCAGTACTTC.

On this clone: The same CDR3 is also encoded by other DNA sequences in this sample. The chain combines TRBV19 with TRBJ2-5, with D hard to call. Germline CDR1 and CDR2: LNHDA and SQIVND (reference sequence). The CDR3 length is 11 residues. V lost 3 bases and J lost 4, with 3 bases in between. The CDR3 region is CASSIRETQYF. CDR3 in DNA: TGTGCCAGTAGTATCCGAGAGACCCAGTACTTC.

A remark on this clone: This CDR3 is also generated by other DNA sequences in the sample. This chain connects TRBV6-5 to TRBJ1-2, with TRBD1 matching over 9 bases. The CDR3 length is 12 residues. Unmatched junction bases numbered 2, after V lost 6 bases and J lost 6 bases. The V gene's germline CDR1 is MNHEY and CDR2 SVGAGI. CDR3 bases: TGTGCCAGCAGGCGGGACAGGGATGGCTACACCTTC. It is translated as CASRRDRDGYTF.

Here the CDR3 reads CASSITGGVKNIQYF. CDR3 nucleotide sequence: TGTGCCAGTAGTATAACAGGGGGGGTTAAAAACATTCAGTACTTC. The rearrangement uses TRBV19 and TRBJ2-4, with a possible D match to TRBD1 (8 bases). The CDR3 length is 15 residues. V was pared by 2 bases and J by 4 bases, with 12 bases between. Germline V gives CDR1 LNHDA, CDR2 SQIVND (reference sequence).

The chain is built from TRBV12-5 and TRBJ2-5; 8 bases line up with TRBD1. The CDR3 loop spans 13 amino acids. Germline lookup yields CDR1 LGHNT and CDR2 FRNRAP. The junction had 4 bases not matched to a gene; V was cut back by 5 bases and J by 5 bases. This CDR3 reads CASGPGGRETQYF. As DNA, the CDR3 is TGTGCTAGTGGTCCAGGGGGCCGGGAGACCCAGTACTTC.

A word on this clone: This sample also contains other DNA sequences that code for the same CDR3. V is TRBV19 and J is TRBJ1-2; weak D call: TRBD1 (6 bases). The V gene's germline CDR1 is LNHDA and CDR2 SQIVND (reference sequence). The CDR3 runs to 12 residues. The V end lost 9 bases, the J end lost 4 bases, and 12 bases lay between the germline ends. DNA for the CDR3: TGTGCCAGCCAACAGGGTGGCTATGGCTACACCTTC. Amino acid sequence: CASQQGGYGYTF.

The chain joins TRBV7-9 to TRBJ1-3; 7 positions agree with TRBD1. V dropped 5 bases and J dropped 8; count of bases not matched to a gene: 12. This CDR3 has 15 amino acids. Germline V gene data show CDR1 as SEHNR and CDR2 as FQNEAQ (reference sequence). The CDR3 region has the DNA TGTGCCAGCAGCCCGATCCAGGGGGGAGGATACACCATATATTTT. Translation gives CASSPIQGGGYTIYF.

The chain joins TRBV19 to TRBJ1-5; 12 bases agree with TRBD1. The V and J ends lost 5 bases and 2 bases, in that order; junction bases with no gene match: 7. Germline lookup yields CDR1 LNHDA and CDR2 SQIVND (reference sequence). The CDR3 loop spans 17 amino acids. CDR3 nucleotides: TGTGCCAGTAGTCCGGGACAGGGGGCGCGCGGCAATCAGCCCCAGCATTTT. Protein sequence: CASSPGQGARGNQPQHF. The complete variable domain, with remaining parts taken from reference TRBV19 and TRBJ1-5, reads DGGITQSPKYLFRKEGQNVTLSCEQNLNHDAMYWYRQDPGQGLRLIYYSQIVNDFQKGDIAEGYSVSREKKESFPLTVTSAQKNPTAFYLCASSPGQGARGNQPQHFGDGTRLSIL.

The chain joins TRBV2 to TRBJ2-5, with 10 bases lining up with TRBD2. Near its end, the DNA agrees better with TRBJ2-7, so the J call may be wrong. This CDR3 has 18 residues. Germline values: CDR1 SNHLY, CDR2 FYNNEI. CDR3 loop: CASTLMVLAGGLSYEQYF. The CDR3 nucleotides are TGTGCCAGCACCTTAATGGTGTTAGCGGGAGGACTCTCCTACGAGCAGTACTTC.

The chain combines TRBV2 with TRBJ2-7, with 9 bases identical to TRBD1. This CDR3 region has 13 residues. In germline, CDR1 is SNHLY, CDR2 FYNNEI. The trim removed 5 bases at V and 7 bases at J, leaving 6 bases unmatched. The CDR3 bases are TGTGCCAGCAGTCGTGGACAGGGGCTAGAGCAGTACTTC. The encoded protein is CASSRGQGLEQYF.

The chain recombines TRBV6-5 with TRBJ2-1; 12 bases are shared with TRBD2. The CDR3 loop spans 15 amino acids. Germline lookup yields CDR1 MNHEY and CDR2 SVGAGI. Trimming took 6 bases from V and 7 from J; bases not matched to a gene: 7. DNA of the CDR3: TGTGCCAGCAGATTTACTAGCGGGAGGTTAAATGAGCAGTTCTTC. Translation: CASRFTSGRLNEQFF.

The V call is TRBV28, the J call TRBJ2-7; 9 nucleotides align to TRBD1. The CDR3 consists of 15 residues. The ends lost 7 bases at V and 7 bases at J; junction bases unmatched: 14. Germline V gene sequence: CDR1 MDHEN, CDR2 SYDVKM. CDR3 in amino acids: CASNRGGTGLGEQYF. As DNA, the CDR3 is TGTGCCAGCAATAGGGGTGGGACAGGGCTCGGAGAGCAGTACTTC.